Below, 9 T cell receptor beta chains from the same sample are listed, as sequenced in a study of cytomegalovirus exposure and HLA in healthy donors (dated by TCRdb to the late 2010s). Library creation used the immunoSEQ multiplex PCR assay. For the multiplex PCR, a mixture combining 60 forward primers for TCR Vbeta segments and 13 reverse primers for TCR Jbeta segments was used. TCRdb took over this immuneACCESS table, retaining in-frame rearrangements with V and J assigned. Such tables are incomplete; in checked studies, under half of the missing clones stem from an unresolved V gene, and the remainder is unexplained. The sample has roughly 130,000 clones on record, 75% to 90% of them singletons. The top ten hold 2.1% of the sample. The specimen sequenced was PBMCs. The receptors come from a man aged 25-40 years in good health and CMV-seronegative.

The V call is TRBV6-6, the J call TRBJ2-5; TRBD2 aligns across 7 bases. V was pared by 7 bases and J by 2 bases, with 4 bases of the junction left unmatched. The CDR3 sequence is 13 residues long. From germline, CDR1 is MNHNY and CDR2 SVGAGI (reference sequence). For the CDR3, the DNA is TGTGCCAGCATTCCAGCGGGGCAAGAGACCCAGTACTTC. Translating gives CASIPAGQETQYF.

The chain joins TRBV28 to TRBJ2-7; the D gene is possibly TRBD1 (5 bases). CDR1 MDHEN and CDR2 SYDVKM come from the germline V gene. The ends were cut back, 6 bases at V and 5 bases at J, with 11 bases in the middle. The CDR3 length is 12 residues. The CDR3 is CASSPGYHEQYF. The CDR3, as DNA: TGTGCCAGCAGCCCAGGGTATCACGAGCAGTACTTC.

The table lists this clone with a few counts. This CDR3 is CASSRTGTGKDRIGYTF. Here the CDR3 DNA reads TGTGCCAGCAGCAGAACCGGGACAGGGAAGGATAGAATCGGCTACACCTTC. The chain carries TRBV11-2 and TRBJ1-2; TRBD1 matches 9 bases. Trimming removed 5 bases from V and 8 bases from J; junction bases left unmatched: 18. The CDR3 spans 17 residues. Germline V gives CDR1 SGHAT, CDR2 FQNNGV.

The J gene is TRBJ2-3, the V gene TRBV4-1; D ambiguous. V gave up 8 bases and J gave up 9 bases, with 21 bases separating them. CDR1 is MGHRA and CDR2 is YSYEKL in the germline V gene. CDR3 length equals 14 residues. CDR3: CASSTPPPRRTQYF. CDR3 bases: TGCGCCAGCTCGACCCCCCCACCACGGCGGACGCAGTATTTT.

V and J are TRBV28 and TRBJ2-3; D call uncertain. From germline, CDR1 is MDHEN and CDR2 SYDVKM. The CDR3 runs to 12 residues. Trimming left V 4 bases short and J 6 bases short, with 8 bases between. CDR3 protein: CASSSTGDTQYF. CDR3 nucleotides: TGTGCCAGCAGTTCGACTGGGGATACGCAGTATTTT.

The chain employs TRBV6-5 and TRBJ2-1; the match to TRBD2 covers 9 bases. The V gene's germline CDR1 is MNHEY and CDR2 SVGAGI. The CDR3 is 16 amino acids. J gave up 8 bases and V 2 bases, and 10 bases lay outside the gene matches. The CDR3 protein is CASSYAFAGGRDEQFF. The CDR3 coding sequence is TGTGCCAGCAGTTACGCCTTCGCGGGGGGGCGGGATGAGCAGTTCTTC.

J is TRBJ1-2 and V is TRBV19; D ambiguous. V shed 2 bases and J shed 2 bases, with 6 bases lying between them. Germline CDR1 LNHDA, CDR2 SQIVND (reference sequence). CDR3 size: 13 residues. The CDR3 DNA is TGTGCCAGTAGTATAAACACCAACTATGGCTACACCTTC. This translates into CASSINTNYGYTF.

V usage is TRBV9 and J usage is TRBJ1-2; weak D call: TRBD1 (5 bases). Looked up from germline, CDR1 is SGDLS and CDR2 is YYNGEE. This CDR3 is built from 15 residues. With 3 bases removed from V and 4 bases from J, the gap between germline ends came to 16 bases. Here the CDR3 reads CASSAQDTFGYGYTF. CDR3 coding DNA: TGTGCCAGCAGCGCTCAGGACACATTTGGCTATGGCTACACCTTC.

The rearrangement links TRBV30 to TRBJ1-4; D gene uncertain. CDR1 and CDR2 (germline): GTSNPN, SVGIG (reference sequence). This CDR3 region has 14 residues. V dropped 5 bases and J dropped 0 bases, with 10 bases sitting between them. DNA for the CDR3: TGTGCCTGGGGTGACTACGCAACTAATGAAAAACTGTTTTTT. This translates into CAWGDYATNEKLFF. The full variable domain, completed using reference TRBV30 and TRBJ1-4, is SQTIHQWPATLVQPVGSPLSLECTVEGTSNPNLYWYRQAAGRGLQLLFYSVGIGQISSEVPQNLSASRPQDRQFILSSKKLLLSDSGFYLCAWGDYATNEKLFFGSGTQLSVL.